The entry that follows covers one TCR beta chain sequence. The antigen it binds to is not known. Per-nucleotide qualities are absent, and no much larger clonotype sits a single base away. The CDR3 regions of human TCRbeta chains were subjected to immunosequencing. As for how the authors treated the data: TCRs in the repertoires were compared against a reference library of SARS-CoV-2-specific TCRs that had been generated with the MIRA antigen-specificity platform. Breadth was defined as the fraction of unique TCRs that were SARS-CoV-2-associated. Depth was defined as the fraction of total T cells that were SARS-CoV-2-associated. Using the MIRA data, each spike-specific TCR was assigned both to the spike region to which the TCR was reactive and to a CD4 or CD8 class. Log10-transformed breadth and depth values were compared by one-way ANOVA with Sidak's multiple comparisons tests. Entries here come from immuneACCESS through TCRdb and include only in-frame sequences with V and J called. Some clones fail to appear in such tables; in the studies checked, an unresolved V gene covers under half of the shortfall, and the cause of the remainder is unknown. V, J and clone size reflect that table, while D and trimming were determined from the DNA. This sample has fewer than 150,000 clones in its table, and 70% to 90% of those were observed once. Clones ranked in the top ten supply approximately 16% of the sample.

This sample stems from a study of T cell responses to AZD1222 COVID-19 vaccine (dated by TCRdb to the early 2020s). Turning to the overall study: A total of 240 or so trial participants underwent TCR sequencing, of whom under 220 had received two doses of AZD1222 and some 25 had received two doses of the MenACWY control vaccine. Trial participants were enrolled by age into subgroups of 18-55, 56-69 and 70-plus years, and around 150, 29 and 61 TCR-sequenced participants, respectively, were included in these subgroups.

The time point tag for this specimen amounts to: about 28 days (+/-7) after the second vaccine dose. Because spike-specific TCR depth and breadth did not differ between the two schedules, AZD1222 recipients who got a second dose at roughly 4 weeks were pooled with those who got a second dose at roughly 12 weeks. Vaccinee samples were obtained from the UK trials COV001 and COV002, which included a single-blind randomized controlled phase 2/3 trial of AZD1222 (ChAdOx1 nCoV-19) in healthy adults. Trial participant PBMC samples were collected at day 0 and day 28 after the second dose for TCRbeta chain sequencing. According to the germline V gene (reference sequence), CDR1 reads LNHDA and CDR2 reads SQIVND. Trimming accounts for 6 bases at V and 6 bases at J, while the number of junction bases matched to no gene is 9. The CDR3 covers 14 residues, taking in both the cysteine and the phenylalanine. Here the CDR3 DNA is all that survives: 42 bases in frame from base 1.

What the work shows at the level of the full study, not this receptor alone: Conclusions about previously exposed vaccinees are limited because only 6 or 7 AZD1222 recipients were SARS-CoV-2 seropositive at baseline. Reportedly, almost half of the unique spike-specific TCRs recognized epitopes lying outside the regions that are mutated in the B.1.351 and B.1.1.7 variants. Because no samples from the day 14 peak response were available, repertoires could be characterized only after the peak T cell response. Participants were mostly white British and included more females than males, and it was suggested by the authors that clonal diversity may have been underestimated. After two AZD1222 doses, spike-specific TCR breadth and depth were significantly higher than at day 0 and than in MenACWY recipients. The 56-69-year group was small, and its depth increase did not reach significance, likely because of low power. Vaccine-associated CD4 TCRs spanned the whole spike protein, with dominant responses in regions 160-218 and 743-854.

This clonotype was sampled from an adult who received the AZD1222 COVID-19 vaccine. The rearranged chain carries TRBV19 and TRBJ1-2, with TRBD1 matching 8 junction bases. The starting material was peripheral blood, obtained 28 days after the second AZD1222 dose. The base sequence is TGTGCCAGTAGCCTTTCCCAGGGGGCGGATGGCTACACCTTC. Its protein reads: CASSLSQGADGYTF.